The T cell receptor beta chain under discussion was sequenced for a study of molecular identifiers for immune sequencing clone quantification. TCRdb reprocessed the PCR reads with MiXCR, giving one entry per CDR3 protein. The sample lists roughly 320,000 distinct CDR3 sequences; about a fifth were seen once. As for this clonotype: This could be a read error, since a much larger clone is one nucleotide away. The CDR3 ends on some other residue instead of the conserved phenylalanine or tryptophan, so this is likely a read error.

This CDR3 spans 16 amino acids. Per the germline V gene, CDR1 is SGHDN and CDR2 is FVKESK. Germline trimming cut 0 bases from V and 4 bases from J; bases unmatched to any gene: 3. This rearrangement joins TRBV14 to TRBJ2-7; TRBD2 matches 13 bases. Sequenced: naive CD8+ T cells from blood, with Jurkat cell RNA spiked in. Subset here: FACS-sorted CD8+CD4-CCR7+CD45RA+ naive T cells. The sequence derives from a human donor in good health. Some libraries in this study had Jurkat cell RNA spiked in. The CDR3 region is CASSQELAGGPYEQYL. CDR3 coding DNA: TGTGCCAGCAGCCAAGAACTAGCGGGGGGGCCATACGAGCAGTACCTC.